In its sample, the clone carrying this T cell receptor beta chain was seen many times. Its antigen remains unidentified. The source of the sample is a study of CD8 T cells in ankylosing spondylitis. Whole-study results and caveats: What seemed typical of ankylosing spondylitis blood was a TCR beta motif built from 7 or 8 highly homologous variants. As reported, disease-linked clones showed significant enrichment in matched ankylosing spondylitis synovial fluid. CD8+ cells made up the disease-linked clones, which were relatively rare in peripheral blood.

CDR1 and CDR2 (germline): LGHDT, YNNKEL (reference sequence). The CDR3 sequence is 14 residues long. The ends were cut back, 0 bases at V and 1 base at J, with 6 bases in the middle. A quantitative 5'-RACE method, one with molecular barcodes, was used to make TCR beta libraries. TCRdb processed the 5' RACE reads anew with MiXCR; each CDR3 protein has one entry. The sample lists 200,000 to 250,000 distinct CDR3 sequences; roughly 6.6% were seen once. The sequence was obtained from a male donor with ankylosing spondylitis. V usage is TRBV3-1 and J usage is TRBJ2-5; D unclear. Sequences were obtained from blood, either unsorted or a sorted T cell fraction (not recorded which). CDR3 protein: CASSQEEIQETQYF. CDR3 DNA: TGTGCCAGCAGCCAAGAAGAGATCCAAGAGACCCAGTACTTC.